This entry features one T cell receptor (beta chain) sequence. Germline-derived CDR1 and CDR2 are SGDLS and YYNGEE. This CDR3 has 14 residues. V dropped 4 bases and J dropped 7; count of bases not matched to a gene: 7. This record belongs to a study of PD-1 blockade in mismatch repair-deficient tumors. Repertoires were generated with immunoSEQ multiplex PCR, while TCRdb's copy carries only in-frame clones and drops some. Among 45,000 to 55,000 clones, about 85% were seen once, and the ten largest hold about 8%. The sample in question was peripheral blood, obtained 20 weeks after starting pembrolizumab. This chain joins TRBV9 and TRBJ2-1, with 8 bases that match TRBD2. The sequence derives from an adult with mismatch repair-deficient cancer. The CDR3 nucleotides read TGTGCCAGCAGCTTAAGCGGGAGTCGTAATGAGCAGTTCTTC. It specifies CASSLSGSRNEQFF.